One and the same sample provided the 8 T cell receptor beta chains below, sequenced in a study of T cell responses to AZD1222 COVID-19 vaccine. Only in-frame clones appear in the TCRdb table, and some are missing; sequencing was by immunoSEQ multiplex PCR. This table holds 90,000 to 95,000 clones, about nine tenths found once. Specimen: peripheral blood, collected on day 0 of AZD1222 vaccination. Receptors originate from an adult in good health.

About this clone: The identical CDR3 is also encoded by other nucleotide sequences in the sample. The gene calls are TRBV9 and TRBJ2-3; 13 bases are a match to TRBD2. Trimming removed 4 bases from V and 6 bases from J; junction bases left unmatched: 8. Germline CDR1 is SGDLS and CDR2 is YYNGEE. This CDR3 comprises 16 residues. The CDR3 loop reads CASSPPGLAGQDTQYF. The CDR3 bases are TGTGCCAGCAGCCCCCCGGGACTAGCGGGGCAGGATACGCAGTATTTT.

The chain couples TRBV9 to TRBJ2-7; TRBD2 matches 12 bases. The CDR3 covers 14 residues. The germline V gene has CDR1 SGDLS and CDR2 YYNGEE. The V gene end was trimmed by 3 bases and the J gene end by 3 bases; junction bases not matched to a gene: 1. CDR3 DNA sequence: TGTGCCAGCAGCGCGGGACTAGCGGGCTACGAGCAGTACTTC. This codes for CASSAGLAGYEQYF.

J is TRBJ2-2 and V is TRBV3-1 (or the pseudogene TRBV3-2); 9 bases match TRBD2. V dropped 0 bases and J dropped 6; count of bases not matched to a gene: 11. The CDR3 has 18 residues. CDR1 is LGHDT, CDR2 YNNKEL, per germline (reference sequence). CDR3 in DNA: TGTGCCAGCAGCCAAGATCTATCGCGGGGGGGAATCCCCGGGGAGCTGTTTTTT. It codes for CASSQDLSRGGIPGELFF.

This chain joins TRBV12-3 or TRBV12-4 and TRBJ2-2; no clear D gene. The CDR3 contains 13 residues. The V end lost 7 bases, the J end lost 5 bases, and 11 bases lay between the germline ends. DNA for the CDR3: TGTGCCAGCACCCTGGTGGTTACCGGGGAGCTGTTTTTT. Its protein is CASTLVVTGELFF.

In this sample, this clone turned up once. The rearrangement joins TRBV5-1 to TRBJ1-2, with 12 bases fitting TRBD1. Germline V gene data show CDR1 as SGHRS and CDR2 as YFSETQ. There are 17 residues in the CDR3. Trimming took 4 bases from V and 1 from J; bases not matched to a gene: 8. CDR3 sequence reads: CASSLTGQGAGNYGYTF. Here the CDR3 DNA reads TGCGCCAGCAGCCTGACGGGACAGGGGGCTGGTAACTATGGCTACACCTTC.

The V call is TRBV19, the J call TRBJ2-1; maybe TRBD1 (7 bases). The CDR3 extends over 14 amino acids. Germline assignment: CDR1 LNHDA and CDR2 SQIVND (reference sequence). V lost 4 bases and J 4 bases, leaving 11 bases between the germline ends. CDR3 DNA sequence: TGTGCCAGTAGTACCCAGGGGGGATACAATGAGCAGTTCTTC. It translates to CASSTQGGYNEQFF.

The chain is built from TRBV7-6 and TRBJ2-7, with 7 bases identical to TRBD2. V was pared by 5 bases and J by 0 bases, with 7 bases of the junction left unmatched. This CDR3 is built from 15 residues. Germline CDR1 is SGHVS and CDR2 is FNYEAQ. DNA for the CDR3: TGTGCCAGCAGCGTCTCTAGCGGTTACTCCTACGAGCAGTACTTC. Its translation: CASSVSSGYSYEQYF.

This chain uses TRBV2 with TRBJ1-5; 7 bases match TRBD1. CDR3 length: 14 residues. Germline assignment: CDR1 SNHLY and CDR2 FYNNEI. V shed 4 bases, J shed 9 bases, and the junction held 9 bases outside the gene matches. CDR3 coding DNA: TGTGCCAGCAGTGCAAACAGGGGCCTGGGGCCCCAGCATTTT. Amino acid sequence: CASSANRGLGPQHF.